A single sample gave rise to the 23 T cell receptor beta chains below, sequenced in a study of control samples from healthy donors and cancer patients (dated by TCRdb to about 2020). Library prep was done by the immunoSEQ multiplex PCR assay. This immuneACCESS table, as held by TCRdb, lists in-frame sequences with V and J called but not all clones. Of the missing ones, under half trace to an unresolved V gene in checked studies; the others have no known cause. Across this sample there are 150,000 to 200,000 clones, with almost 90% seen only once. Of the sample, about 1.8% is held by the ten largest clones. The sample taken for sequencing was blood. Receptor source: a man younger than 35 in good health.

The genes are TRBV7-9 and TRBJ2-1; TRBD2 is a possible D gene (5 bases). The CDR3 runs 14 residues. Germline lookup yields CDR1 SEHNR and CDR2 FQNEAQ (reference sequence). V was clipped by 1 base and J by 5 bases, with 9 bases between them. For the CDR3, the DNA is TGTGCCAGCAGCTTAGGGCCCGGGAACAATGAGCAGTTCTTC. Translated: CASSLGPGNNEQFF.

The CDR3 coding sequence is TGCGCCAGCAGCCAGACAGGGGGCGCCCGTCAGCCCCAGCATTTT. The encoded protein is CASSQTGGARQPQHF. The rearrangement joins TRBV4-1 to TRBJ1-5; TRBD1 agrees at 10 bases. The J segment lost 6 bases and the V segment lost 3 bases, leaving 5 bases of the junction unmatched. The CDR3 runs 15 residues. Germline V lookup: CDR1 MGHRA, CDR2 YSYEKL.

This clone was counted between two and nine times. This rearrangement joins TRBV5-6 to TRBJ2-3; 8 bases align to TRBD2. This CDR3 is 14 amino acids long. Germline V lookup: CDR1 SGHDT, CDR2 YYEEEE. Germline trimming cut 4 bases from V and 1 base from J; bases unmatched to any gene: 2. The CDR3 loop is CASSPGLGTDTQYF. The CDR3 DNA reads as TGTGCCAGCAGCCCGGGACTAGGCACAGATACGCAGTATTTT.

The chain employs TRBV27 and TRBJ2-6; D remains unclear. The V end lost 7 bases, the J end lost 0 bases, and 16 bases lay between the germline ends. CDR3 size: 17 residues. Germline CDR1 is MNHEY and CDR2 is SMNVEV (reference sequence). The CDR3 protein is CASKSSPLSSGANVLTF. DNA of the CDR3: TGTGCCAGCAAGTCGTCCCCTTTAAGCTCTGGGGCCAACGTCCTGACTTTC. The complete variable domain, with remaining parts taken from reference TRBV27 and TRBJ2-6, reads EAQVTQNPRYLITVTGKKLTVTCSQNMNHEYMSWYRQDPGLGLRQIYYSMNVEVTDKGDVPEGYKVSRKEKRNFPLILESPSPNQTSLYFCASKSSPLSSGANVLTFGAGSRLTVL.

The CDR3 reads CASSPIGGGGTDTQYF. In DNA form, the CDR3 reads TGCGCCAGCAGCCCCATAGGGGGGGGCGGGACAGATACGCAGTATTTT. This chain connects TRBV5-1 to TRBJ2-3, with D perhaps TRBD2 (7 bases). The germline CDR1 and CDR2 sequences are SGHRS and YFSETQ. V shed 4 bases and J shed 3 bases, with 18 bases lying between them. The CDR3 runs 16 residues. The complete variable domain, with remaining parts taken from reference TRBV5-1 and TRBJ2-3, reads KAGVTQTPRYLIKTRGQQVTLSCSPISGHRSVSWYQQTPGQGLQFLFEYFSETQRNKGNFPGRFSGRQFSNSRSEMNVSTLELGDSALYLCASSPIGGGGTDTQYFGPGTRLTVL.

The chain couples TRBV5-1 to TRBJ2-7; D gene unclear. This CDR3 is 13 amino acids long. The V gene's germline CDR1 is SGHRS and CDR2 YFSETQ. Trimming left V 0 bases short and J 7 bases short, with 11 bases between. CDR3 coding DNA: TGCGCCAGCAGCTTGGCTCTCGGTGGGGAGCAGTACTTC. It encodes CASSLALGGEQYF.

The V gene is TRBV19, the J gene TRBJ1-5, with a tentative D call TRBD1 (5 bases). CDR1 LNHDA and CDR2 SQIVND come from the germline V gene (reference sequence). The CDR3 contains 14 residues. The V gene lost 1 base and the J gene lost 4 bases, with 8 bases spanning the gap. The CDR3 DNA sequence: TGTGCCAGTAGTATAGGGACACTTAATCAGCCCCAGCATTTT. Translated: CASSIGTLNQPQHF.

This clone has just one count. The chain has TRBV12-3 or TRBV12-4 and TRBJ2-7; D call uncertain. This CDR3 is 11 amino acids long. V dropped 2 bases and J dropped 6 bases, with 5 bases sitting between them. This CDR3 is CASSLLAEQYF. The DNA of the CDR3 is TGTGCCAGCAGTTTACTTGCCGAGCAGTACTTC.

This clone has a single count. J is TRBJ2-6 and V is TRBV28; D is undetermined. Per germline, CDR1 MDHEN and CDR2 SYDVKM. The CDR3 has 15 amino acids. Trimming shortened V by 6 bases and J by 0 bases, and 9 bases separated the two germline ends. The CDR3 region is CASSPLGSGANVLTF. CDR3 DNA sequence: TGTGCCAGCAGCCCCTTGGGCTCTGGGGCCAACGTCCTGACTTTC.

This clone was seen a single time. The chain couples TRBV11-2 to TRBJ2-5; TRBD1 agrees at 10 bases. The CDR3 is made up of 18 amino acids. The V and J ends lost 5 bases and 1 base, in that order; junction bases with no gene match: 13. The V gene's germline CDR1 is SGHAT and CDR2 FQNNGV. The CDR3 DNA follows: TGTGCCAGCAGCCTCGACAGGGGGCAGGGGGTCCCCCAAGAGACCCAGTACTTC. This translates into CASSLDRGQGVPQETQYF.

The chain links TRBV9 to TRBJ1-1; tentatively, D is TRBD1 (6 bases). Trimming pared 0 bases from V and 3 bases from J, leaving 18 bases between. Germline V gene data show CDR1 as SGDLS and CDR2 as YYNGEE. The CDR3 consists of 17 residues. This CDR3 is CASSVDLPQGGDTEAFF. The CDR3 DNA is TGTGCCAGCAGCGTAGACTTACCACAGGGAGGGGACACTGAAGCTTTCTTT. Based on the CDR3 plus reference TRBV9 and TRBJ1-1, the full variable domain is DSGVTQTPKHLITATGQRVTLRCSPRSGDLSVYWYQQSLDQGLQFLIQYYNGEERAKGNILERFSAQQFPDLHSELNLSSLELGDSALYFCASSVDLPQGGDTEAFFGQGTRLTVV.

CDR3 residues: CASSAADSGANVLTF. The CDR3 nucleotides read TGTGCCAGCAGCGCCGCAGACTCTGGGGCCAACGTCCTGACTTTC. This chain connects TRBV9 to TRBJ2-6; D remains unclear. Deletions cut 3 bases from V and 0 bases from J, with 7 bases between. Germline V gene lookup returns CDR1 SGDLS and CDR2 YYNGEE. The CDR3 spans 15 residues.

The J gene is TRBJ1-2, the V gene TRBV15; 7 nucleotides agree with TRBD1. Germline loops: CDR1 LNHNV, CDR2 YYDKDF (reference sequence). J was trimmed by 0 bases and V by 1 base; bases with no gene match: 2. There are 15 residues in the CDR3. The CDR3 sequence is CATSRGDSPNYGYTF. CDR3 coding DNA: TGTGCCACCAGCAGAGGGGACAGCCCTAACTATGGCTACACCTTC.

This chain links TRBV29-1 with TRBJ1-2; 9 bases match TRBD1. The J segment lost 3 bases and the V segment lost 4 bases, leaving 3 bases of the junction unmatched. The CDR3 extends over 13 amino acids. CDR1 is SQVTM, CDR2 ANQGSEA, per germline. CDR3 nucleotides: TGCAGCGTTGCAAGGACAGGGGACTATGGCTACACCTTC. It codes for CSVARTGDYGYTF.

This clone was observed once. In nucleotides, the CDR3 is TGTGCCAGCAGTCCCGGGGACGGTCCTAGCTCTGGAAACACCATATATTTT. Residues: CASSPGDGPSSGNTIYF. The chain couples TRBV28 to TRBJ1-3; tentatively, D is TRBD1 (5 bases). This CDR3 has 17 amino acids. Germline CDR1 is MDHEN and CDR2 is SYDVKM. V lost 5 bases to trimming and J lost 0 bases, with 17 bases between them.

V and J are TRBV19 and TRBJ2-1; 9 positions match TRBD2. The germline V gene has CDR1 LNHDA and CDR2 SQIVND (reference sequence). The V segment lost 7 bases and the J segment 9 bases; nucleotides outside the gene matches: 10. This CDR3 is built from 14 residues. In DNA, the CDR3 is TGTGCCAGTAAACCGGGACTAGCCATGGGTGAGCAGTTCTTC. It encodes CASKPGLAMGEQFF.

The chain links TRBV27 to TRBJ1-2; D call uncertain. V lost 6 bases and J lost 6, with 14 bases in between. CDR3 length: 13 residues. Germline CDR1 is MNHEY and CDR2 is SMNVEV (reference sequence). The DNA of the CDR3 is TGTGCCAGCAGGCCCACCGGGAGCCATGGCTACACCTTC. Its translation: CASRPTGSHGYTF.

CDR3 nucleotide sequence: TGTGCCAGCAGTTCAACTGGGACAGACACCATATATTTT. Its translation: CASSSTGTDTIYF. The V call is TRBV12-3 or TRBV12-4, the J call TRBJ1-3, with 7 positions matching TRBD1. This CDR3 is built from 13 residues. The V and J ends lost 4 bases and 8 bases, in that order; junction bases with no gene match: 5.

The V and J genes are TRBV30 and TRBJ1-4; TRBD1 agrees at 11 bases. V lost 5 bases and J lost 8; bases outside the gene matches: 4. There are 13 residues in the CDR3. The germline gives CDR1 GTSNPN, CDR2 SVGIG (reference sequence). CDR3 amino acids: CAWGTGGSEKLFF. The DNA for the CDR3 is TGTGCCTGGGGGACAGGGGGAAGCGAAAAACTGTTTTTT. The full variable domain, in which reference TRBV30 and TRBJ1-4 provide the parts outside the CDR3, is SQTIHQWPATLVQPVGSPLSLECTVEGTSNPNLYWYRQAAGRGLQLLFYSVGIGQISSEVPQNLSASRPQDRQFILSSKKLLLSDSGFYLCAWGTGGSEKLFFGSGTQLSVL.

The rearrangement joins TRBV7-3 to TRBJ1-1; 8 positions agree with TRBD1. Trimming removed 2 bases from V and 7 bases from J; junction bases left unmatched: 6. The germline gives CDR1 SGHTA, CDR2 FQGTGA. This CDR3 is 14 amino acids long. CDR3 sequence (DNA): TGTGCCAGCAGCTTACAGGGGGCGGAGGATGAAGCTTTCTTT. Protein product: CASSLQGAEDEAFF. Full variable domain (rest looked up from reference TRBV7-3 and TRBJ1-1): GAGVSQTPSNKVTEKGKYVELRCDPISGHTALYWYRQSLGQGPEFLIYFQGTGAADDSGLPNDRFFAVRPEGSVSTLKIQRTERGDSAVYLCASSLQGAEDEAFFGQGTRLTVV.

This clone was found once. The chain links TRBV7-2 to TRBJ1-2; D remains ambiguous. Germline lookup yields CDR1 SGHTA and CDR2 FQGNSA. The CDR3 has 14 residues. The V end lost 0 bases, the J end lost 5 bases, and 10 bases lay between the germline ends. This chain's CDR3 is CASSLASVTYGYTF. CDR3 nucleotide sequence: TGTGCCAGCAGCTTAGCGTCCGTTACTTATGGCTACACCTTC. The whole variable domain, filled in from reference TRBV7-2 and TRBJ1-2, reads GAGVSQSPSNKVTEKGKDVELRCDPISGHTALYWYRQSLGQGLEFLIYFQGNSAPDKSGLPSDRFSAERTGGSVSTLTIQRTQQEDSAVYLCASSLASVTYGYTFGSGTRLTVV.

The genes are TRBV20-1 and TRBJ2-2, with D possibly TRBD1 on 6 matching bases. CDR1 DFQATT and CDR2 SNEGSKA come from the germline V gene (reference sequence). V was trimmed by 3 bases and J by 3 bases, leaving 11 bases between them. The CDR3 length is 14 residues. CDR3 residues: CSASGGLDTGELFF. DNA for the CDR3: TGCAGTGCTAGTGGGGGCTTGGACACCGGGGAGCTGTTTTTT.

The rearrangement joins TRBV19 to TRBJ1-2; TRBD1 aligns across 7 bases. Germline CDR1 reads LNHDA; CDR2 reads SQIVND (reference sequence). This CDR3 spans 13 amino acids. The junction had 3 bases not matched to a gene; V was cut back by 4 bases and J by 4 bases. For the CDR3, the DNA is TGTGCCAGTAGTAGGGGACAGATCTATGGCTACACCTTC. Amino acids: CASSRGQIYGYTF.